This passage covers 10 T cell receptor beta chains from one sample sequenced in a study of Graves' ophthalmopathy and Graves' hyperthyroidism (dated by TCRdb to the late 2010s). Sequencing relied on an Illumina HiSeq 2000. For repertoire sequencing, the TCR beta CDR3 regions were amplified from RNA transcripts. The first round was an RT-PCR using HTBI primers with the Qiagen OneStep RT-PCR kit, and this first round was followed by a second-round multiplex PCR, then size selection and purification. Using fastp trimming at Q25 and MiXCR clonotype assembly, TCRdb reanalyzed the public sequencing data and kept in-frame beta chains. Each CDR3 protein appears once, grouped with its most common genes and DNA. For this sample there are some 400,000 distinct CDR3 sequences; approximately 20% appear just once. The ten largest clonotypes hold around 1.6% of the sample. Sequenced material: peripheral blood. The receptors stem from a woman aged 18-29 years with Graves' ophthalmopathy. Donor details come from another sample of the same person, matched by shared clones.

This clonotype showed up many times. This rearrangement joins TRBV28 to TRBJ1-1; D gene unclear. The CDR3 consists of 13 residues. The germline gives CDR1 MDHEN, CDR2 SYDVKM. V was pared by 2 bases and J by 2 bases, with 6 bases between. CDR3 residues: CASSLPSNTEAFF. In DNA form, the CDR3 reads TGTGCCAGCAGTTTACCCAGCAACACTGAAGCTTTCTTT. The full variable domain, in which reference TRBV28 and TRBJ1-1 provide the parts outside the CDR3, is DVKVTQSSRYLVKRTGEKVFLECVQDMDHENMFWYRQDPGLGLRLIYFSYDVKMKEKGDIPEGYSVSREKKERFSLILESASTNQTSMYLCASSLPSNTEAFFGQGTRLTVV.

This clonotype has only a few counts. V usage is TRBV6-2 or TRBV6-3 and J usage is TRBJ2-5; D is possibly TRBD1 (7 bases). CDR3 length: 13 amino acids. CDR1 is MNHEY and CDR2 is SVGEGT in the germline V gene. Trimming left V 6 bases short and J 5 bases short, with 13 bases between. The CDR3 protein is CASRRRGPETQYF. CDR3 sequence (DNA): TGTGCCAGCAGGAGGAGGGGGCCGGAGACCCAGTACTTC.

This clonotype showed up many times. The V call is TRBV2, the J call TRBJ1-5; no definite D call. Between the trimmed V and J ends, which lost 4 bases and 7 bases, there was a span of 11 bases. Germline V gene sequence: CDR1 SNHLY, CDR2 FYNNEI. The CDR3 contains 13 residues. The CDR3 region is CASSVGPQQPQHF. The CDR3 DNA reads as TGTGCCAGCAGTGTCGGTCCCCAGCAGCCCCAGCATTTT.

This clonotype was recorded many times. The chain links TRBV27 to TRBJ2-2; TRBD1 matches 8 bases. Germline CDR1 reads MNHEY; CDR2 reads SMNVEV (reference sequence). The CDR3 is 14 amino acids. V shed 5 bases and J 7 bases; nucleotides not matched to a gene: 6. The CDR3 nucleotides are TGTGCCAGCAGTAGACAGGGGCGGGGCGGGGAGCTGTTTTTT. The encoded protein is CASSRQGRGGELFF.

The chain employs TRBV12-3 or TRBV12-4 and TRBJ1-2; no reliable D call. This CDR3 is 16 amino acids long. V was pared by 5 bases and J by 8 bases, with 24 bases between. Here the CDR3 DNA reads TGTGCCAGCAGTCGCACCCGAGGACTGTCGATGGAGGGCTACACCTTC. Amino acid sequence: CASSRTRGLSMEGYTF.

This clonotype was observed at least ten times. The CDR3 here is CASSYSTSGRNSYEQYF. The CDR3 DNA sequence: TGTGCCAGCAGTTACTCGACTAGCGGGAGGAATTCGTACGAGCAGTACTTC. The J gene is TRBJ2-7, the V gene TRBV6-5; 13 bases agree with TRBD2. Per the germline V gene, CDR1 is MNHEY and CDR2 is SVGAGI. The junction had 6 bases not matched to a gene; V was cut back by 0 bases and J by 4 bases. This CDR3 is built from 17 residues.

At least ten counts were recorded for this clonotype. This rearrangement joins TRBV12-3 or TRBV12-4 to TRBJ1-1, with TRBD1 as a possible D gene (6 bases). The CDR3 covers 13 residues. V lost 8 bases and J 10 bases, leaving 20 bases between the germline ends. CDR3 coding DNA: TGTGCCAGCGGTACCTCAGGGGTGGGGGGAGCTTTCTTT. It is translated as CASGTSGVGGAFF.

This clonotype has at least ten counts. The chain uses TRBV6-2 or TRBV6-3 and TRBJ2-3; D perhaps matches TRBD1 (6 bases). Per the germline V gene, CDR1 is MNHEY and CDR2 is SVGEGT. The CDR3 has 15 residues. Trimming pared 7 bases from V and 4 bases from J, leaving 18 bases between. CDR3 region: CASTGTRVPPDTQYF. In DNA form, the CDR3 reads TGTGCCAGCACCGGGACAAGGGTCCCGCCAGATACGCAGTATTTT.

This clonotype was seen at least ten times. In nucleotides, the CDR3 is TGTGCCGTTATAAAGGGCTTAGGTACTGAAGCTTTCTTT. Protein: CAVIKGLGTEAFF. The chain has TRBV6-6 and TRBJ1-1, with D unclear. The CDR3 is 13 amino acids. With 11 bases removed from V and 5 bases from J, the gap between germline ends came to 18 bases. Germline V lookup: CDR1 MNHNY, CDR2 SVGAGI (reference sequence).

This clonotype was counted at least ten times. CDR3 DNA: TGTGCCACCAGCAGAGCCGGGGTAGGAGGCGACCAGCCCCAGCATTTT. Encoded protein: CATSRAGVGGDQPQHF. The chain links TRBV15 to TRBJ1-5; D unclear. Germline V gives CDR1 LNHNV, CDR2 YYDKDF (reference sequence). The length of the CDR3 is 16 residues. The ends were cut back, 1 base at V and 7 bases at J, with 17 bases in the middle. The whole variable domain, remainder taken from reference TRBV15 and TRBJ1-5, is DAMVIQNPRYQVTQFGKPVTLSCSQTLNHNVMYWYQQKSSQAPKLLFHYYDKDFNNEADTPDNFQSRRPNTSFCFLDIRSPGLGDTAMYLCATSRAGVGGDQPQHFGDGTRLSIL.